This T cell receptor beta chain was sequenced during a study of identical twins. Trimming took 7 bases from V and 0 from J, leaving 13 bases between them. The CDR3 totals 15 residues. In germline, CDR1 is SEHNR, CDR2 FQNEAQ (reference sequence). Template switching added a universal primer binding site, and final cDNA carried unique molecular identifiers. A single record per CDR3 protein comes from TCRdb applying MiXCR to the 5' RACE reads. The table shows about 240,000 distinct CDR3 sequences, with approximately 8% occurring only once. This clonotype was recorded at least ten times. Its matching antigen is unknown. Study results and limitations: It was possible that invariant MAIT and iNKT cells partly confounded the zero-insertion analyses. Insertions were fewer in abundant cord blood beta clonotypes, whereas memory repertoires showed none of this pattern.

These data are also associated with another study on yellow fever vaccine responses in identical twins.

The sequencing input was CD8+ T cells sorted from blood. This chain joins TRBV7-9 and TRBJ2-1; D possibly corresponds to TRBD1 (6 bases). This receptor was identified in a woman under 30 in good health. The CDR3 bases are TGTGCCAGCACCCGAGCAGGGGCCTCCTACAATGAGCAGTTCTTC. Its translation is CASTRAGASYNEQFF.